This TCR beta chain was sequenced for a study of early T cells in non-severe SARS-CoV-2 infection. Study-wide context: Chains were not paired, and sequencing was done on bulk RNA from unsorted whole blood.

Per germline, CDR1 SGHNT and CDR2 YYREEE (reference sequence). The CDR3 is 13 residues long, ends included. Overall study results and limits: The VDJdb matching leaned toward anti-spike CD8 responses and overlooked private and CD4 specificities.

Molecules of cDNA were individually given unique molecular identifiers that were attached to them. TCRdb ran MiXCR on the 5' RACE reads and lists one entry per CDR3 protein. The table includes fewer than 120,000 distinct CDR3 sequences, 10% to 15% detected once. About this clonotype itself: Its specificity is not known. Here the CDR3 omits its conserved ending phenylalanine or tryptophan, so a read error is the likely source. Because the CDR3's place on the DNA is in doubt, the DNA is left out and the CDR3 is given as listed by TCRdb.

Sequenced here: whole blood, sampled at baseline. The chain is built from TRBV5-4 and TRBJ1-1; the listed D gene, TRBD1, was not tested against the DNA. This receptor was taken from an adult who was a healthcare worker with PCR-confirmed SARS-CoV-2 infection or an uninfected control (not recorded which). This chain's CDR3 is CASSLYRIGTASI.